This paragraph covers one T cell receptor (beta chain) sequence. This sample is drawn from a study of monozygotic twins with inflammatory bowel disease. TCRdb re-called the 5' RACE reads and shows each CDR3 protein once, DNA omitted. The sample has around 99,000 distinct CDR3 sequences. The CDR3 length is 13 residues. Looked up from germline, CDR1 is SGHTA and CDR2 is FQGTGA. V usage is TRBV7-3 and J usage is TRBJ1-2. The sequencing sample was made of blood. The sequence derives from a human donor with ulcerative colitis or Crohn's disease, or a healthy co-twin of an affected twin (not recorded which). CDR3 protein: CASSQGRNYGYTF.